These 23 T cell receptor beta chains originate from one sample sequenced in a study of human T cells and chemical hapten exposure. Indicated time point: patch test 2, 6 weeks after DPC sensitization. Treatment indicated: therapeutic diphenylcyclopropenone sensitization with weekly scalp DPC. A single record per CDR3 protein comes from TCRdb applying MiXCR to the RACE reads. Of around 130,000 distinct CDR3 sequences listed, about 10% are singletons. This sample comprised whole blood, obtained in connection with sensitization to the hapten diphenylcyclopropenone (DPC). The receptors stem from a woman aged 45-65 years with alopecia areata. Some clones in this sample may be carry-over from other donors' samples.

This clonotype has only a few counts. The rearrangement joins TRBV6-2 or TRBV6-3 to TRBJ2-3; 7 positions match TRBD1. CDR3 length: 16 residues. The V segment lost 4 bases and the J segment 3 bases; nucleotides outside the gene matches: 10. CDR1 is MNHEY, CDR2 SVGEGT, per germline. DNA for the CDR3: TGTGCCAGCAGTTCCCTGACAGGGAGTTTTACAGATACGCAGTATTTT. Translated, it gives CASSSLTGSFTDTQYF.

This clonotype has at least ten counts. V and J are TRBV11-2 and TRBJ2-7; 8 bases match TRBD2. V gave up 5 bases and J gave up 9 bases; unmatched junction bases: 6. Germline CDR1 is SGHAT and CDR2 is FQNNGV. The CDR3 covers 12 residues. The CDR3 DNA reads TGTGCCAGCAGCGGCCCGGGACTAGTGCAGTACTTC. Translation: CASSGPGLVQYF.

Comments on this clonotype: A read error may be the cause here, since a much bigger clone is one base away. The conserved phenylalanine or tryptophan is not found at the CDR3 terminus, so this likely reflects a read error. The chain joins TRBV7-2 to TRBJ2-5; 8 bases agree with TRBD2. V was clipped by 1 base and J by 3 bases; unmatched bases: 4. Germline CDR1 is SGHTA and CDR2 is FQGNSA. This CDR3 is built from 15 residues. CDR3 in DNA: TGTGCCAGCAGCTTAGTCACTAGCGGTAAAGAGACCCAGTACCTC. It yields the protein CASSLVTSGKETQYL.

This clonotype was counted ten times or more. This chain uses TRBV7-2 with TRBJ1-2; weak D call: TRBD1 (5 bases). The CDR3 sequence is 13 residues long. Germline V gives CDR1 SGHTA, CDR2 FQGNSA. The V end was cut by 2 bases, the J end by 8 bases, with 12 bases between. The CDR3 DNA is TGTGCCAGCAGCTTATCCGACAGAACCGGCTACACCTTC. Encoded protein: CASSLSDRTGYTF.

This chain links TRBV20-1 with TRBJ2-2; 11 bases align to TRBD2. This CDR3 spans 16 amino acids. After removal of 0 bases from V and 8 bases from J, the junction contained 8 bases not matched to a gene. Germline V gene sequence: CDR1 DFQATT, CDR2 SNEGSKA (reference sequence). This chain's CDR3 is CSARDSRLAGLGELFF. CDR3 coding DNA: TGCAGTGCTAGAGATAGTCGACTAGCGGGACTGGGGGAGCTGTTTTTT.

V usage is TRBV28 and J usage is TRBJ2-7; TRBD2 aligns across 7 bases. The V segment lost 5 bases and the J segment 6 bases; nucleotides outside the gene matches: 10. The germline V gene encodes CDR1 MDHEN and CDR2 SYDVKM. This CDR3 is 14 amino acids long. The CDR3 bases are TGTGCCAGCAGTCCCCTGGGAGGGACGGGCGAGCAGTACTTC. Its translation: CASSPLGGTGEQYF.

This clonotype has just a few counts. J is TRBJ1-1 and V is TRBV18; TRBD1 agrees at 9 bases. With 6 bases clipped from V and 5 bases from J, the junction kept 10 bases outside the gene matches. Looked up from germline, CDR1 is KGHSH and CDR2 is LQKENI. CDR3 length: 15 amino acids. The CDR3 loop is CASSIGGTGKTEAFF. CDR3 bases: TGTGCCAGCTCCATCGGTGGGACAGGGAAGACTGAAGCTTTCTTT.

This clonotype was recorded a few times. The chain has TRBV20-1 and TRBJ2-1; 8 bases agree with TRBD2. This CDR3 spans 14 amino acids. Germline assignment: CDR1 DFQATT and CDR2 SNEGSKA (reference sequence). Losses at the gene ends were 3 bases for V and 4 bases for J; bases not matched to a gene: 5. As DNA, the CDR3 is TGCAGTGCTAGTAGGCGCGGGGGGTACAATGAGCAGTTCTTC. Translating gives CSASRRGGYNEQFF.

This chain joins TRBV30 and TRBJ2-3, with a weak D call TRBD2 (5 bases). The V end was cut by 0 bases, the J end by 1 base, with 11 bases between. Germline CDR1 GTSNPN, CDR2 SVGIG (reference sequence). The CDR3 is 15 amino acids. CDR3 DNA: TGTGCCTGGAGTGTACTAGGGTACGGCACAGATACGCAGTATTTT. Its protein product is CAWSVLGYGTDTQYF.

This sequence joins TRBV5-1 and TRBJ2-3; unclear D gene. This CDR3 is built from 14 residues. Germline V gene data show CDR1 as SGHRS and CDR2 as YFSETQ. The V end lost 2 bases, the J end lost 1 base, and 8 bases lay between the germline ends. The CDR3, as DNA: TGCGCCAGCAGCTTTAACGCGGGCACAGATACGCAGTATTTT. Protein product: CASSFNAGTDTQYF.

This clonotype was seen a few times. The CDR3 loop is CASSPGQFNQPQHF. The DNA of the CDR3 is TGCGCCAGCAGTCCGGGACAGTTCAATCAGCCCCAGCATTTT. The J gene is TRBJ1-5, the V gene TRBV10-2; 7 nucleotides match TRBD1. CDR1 and CDR2 from the germline V gene are WSHSY and SAAADI. There are 14 residues in the CDR3. The ends lost 5 bases at V and 3 bases at J; junction bases unmatched: 4.

The rearrangement links TRBV29-1 to TRBJ2-1, with 7 positions matching TRBD2. J lost 3 bases, V lost 1 base, and 15 bases had no gene match. This CDR3 spans 18 amino acids. Germline V lookup: CDR1 SQVTM, CDR2 ANQGSEA. CDR3 nucleotides: TGCAGCGTTGAAGTCGGGACTATCACCGGGGGGTTCTACAATGAGCAGTTCTTC. The encoded protein is CSVEVGTITGGFYNEQFF.

The chain has TRBV10-2 and TRBJ2-7; 9 positions match TRBD2. The length of the CDR3 is 16 residues. Germline assignment: CDR1 WSHSY and CDR2 SAAADI. V gave up 3 bases and J gave up 0 bases; unmatched junction bases: 6. The CDR3 sequence: CASSDRQRGVSYEQYF. The CDR3 nucleotides are TGCGCCAGCAGTGACCGTCAGCGGGGGGTCTCCTACGAGCAGTACTTC.

This clonotype was counted many times. V and J are TRBV7-9 and TRBJ2-7; D may be TRBD1 (5 bases). The germline V gene encodes CDR1 SEHNR and CDR2 FQNEAQ (reference sequence). V was clipped by 8 bases and J by 6 bases, with 17 bases between them. The CDR3 is 13 residues long. CDR3 coding DNA: TGTGCCAGCTGCCTAGGGGCTTGGGGCGAGCAGTACTTC. Amino acids: CASCLGAWGEQYF.

This clonotype was seen at least ten times. V is TRBV3-1 and J is TRBJ2-1, with D possibly being TRBD2 (6 bases). V lost 1 base and J lost 9, with 13 bases in between. The CDR3 sequence is 14 residues long. In germline, CDR1 is LGHDT, CDR2 YNNKEL (reference sequence). Here the CDR3 DNA reads TGTGCCAGCAGCCAAGCGTCTAGCGCAACTGAGCAGTTCTTC. Its protein product is CASSQASSATEQFF.

This clonotype was counted a few times. The V and J genes are TRBV20-1 and TRBJ2-5; D uncertain. Germline V gene sequence: CDR1 DFQATT, CDR2 SNEGSKA (reference sequence). V gave up 5 bases and J gave up 4 bases, with 5 bases separating them. CDR3 length equals 10 residues. Written as DNA, the CDR3 is TGCAGTGCTTCTCTAGAGACCCAGTACTTC. Amino acids: CSASLETQYF.

This clonotype has ten or more counts. This chain links TRBV3-1 with TRBJ2-7; 8 positions agree with TRBD1. The CDR3 is 12 amino acids. Trimming at V came to 4 bases and at J to 6 bases, leaving 2 bases not matched to a gene. CDR1 is LGHDT, CDR2 YNNKEL, per germline (reference sequence). CDR3 sequence (DNA): TGTGCCAGCAGCCTACAGGGGGGCGAGCAGTACTTC. It encodes CASSLQGGEQYF.

This clonotype was observed at least ten times. The rearrangement uses TRBV28 and TRBJ2-2, with D uncertain. V gave up 7 bases and J gave up 5 bases, with 17 bases separating them. Germline assignment: CDR1 MDHEN and CDR2 SYDVKM. The CDR3 runs to 15 residues. DNA of the CDR3: TGTGCCAGCACCCGCGCTCCGAGTAGTACCGGGGAGCTGTTTTTT. This codes for CASTRAPSSTGELFF.

The CDR3 DNA follows: TGCAGCGTTGTGGCCCCCACTGAAGCTTTCTTT. Translation: CSVVAPTEAFF. The rearrangement links TRBV29-1 to TRBJ1-1, with D unresolved. This CDR3 spans 11 amino acids. Between the trimmed V and J ends, which lost 4 bases and 4 bases, there was a span of 7 bases. Germline loops: CDR1 SQVTM, CDR2 ANQGSEA.

This clonotype was seen many times. The rearrangement joins TRBV18 to TRBJ2-4; TRBD1 aligns across 7 bases. The junction had 5 bases not matched to a gene; V was cut back by 1 base and J by 5 bases. Germline CDR1 and CDR2: KGHSH and LQKENI. This CDR3 is built from 15 residues. CDR3 sequence reads: CASSPRQGSQNIQYF. Here the CDR3 DNA reads TGTGCCAGCTCACCACGACAGGGATCCCAAAACATTCAGTACTTC.

The DNA of the CDR3 is TGCGCCAGCAGGCCGGGGGGCGCGGATGAGACCCAGTACTTC. Translating gives CASRPGGADETQYF. The genes are TRBV5-1 and TRBJ2-5; D possibly corresponds to TRBD2 (7 bases). Trimming cost V 5 bases and J 5 bases, with 16 bases left between them. Germline V gene lookup returns CDR1 SGHRS and CDR2 YFSETQ. This CDR3 region has 14 residues.

The rearrangement links TRBV29-1 to TRBJ2-1, with TRBD1 matching over 8 bases. The CDR3 extends over 16 amino acids. The germline CDR1 and CDR2 sequences are SQVTM and ANQGSEA. V lost 2 bases and J lost 0; bases outside the gene matches: 6. Written as DNA, the CDR3 is TGCAGCGTTGAACCGTATGGACAGGGCTCCTACAATGAGCAGTTCTTC. This sequence encodes CSVEPYGQGSYNEQFF.

The V gene is TRBV6-5, the J gene TRBJ2-2, with 7 bases fitting TRBD1. J gave up 7 bases and V 2 bases, and 4 bases lay outside the gene matches. The germline V gene has CDR1 MNHEY and CDR2 SVGAGI. The CDR3 is 14 residues long. CDR3 region: CASSYIQGVGELFF. CDR3 nucleotides: TGTGCCAGCAGTTACATCCAGGGGGTCGGGGAGCTGTTTTTT.